This record concerns one T cell receptor beta chain sequence. This entry belongs to a study of blood T cell repertoires in COVID-19. Across the whole study: Both acute and convalescent COVID-19 samples were obtained from the United States, Italy and Spain. From T cells, B-cell-depleted T cells, or PBMCs came the material, which was cDNA or gDNA.

Per the original methods: Reference gene primer amplification yielded estimated nucleated cell counts. The table came from immunoSEQ multiplex PCR; TCRdb's copy has only in-frame clones and leaves some out. V and J calls and clone size are copied from that table; D and trimming were computed from the DNA. Of around 18,000 clones in the sample, 89% are singletons; the top ten hold 13%. Germline CDR1 reads LNHDA; CDR2 reads SQIVND (reference sequence). CDR3 size: 17 residues. V was trimmed by 1 base and J by 3 bases, leaving 17 bases between them. The chain links TRBV19 to TRBJ2-3; possible D gene TRBD2, 5 bases. What was sequenced was peripheral blood. The sequence came from a man aged 60 to 69 with active COVID-19. CDR3 nucleotides: TGTGCCAGTAGTATAGGAGGTCCAGCGGCAGAAACAGATACGCAGTATTTT. As protein: CASSIGGPAAETDTQYF. The whole variable domain, filled in from reference TRBV19 and TRBJ2-3, reads DGGITQSPKYLFRKEGQNVTLSCEQNLNHDAMYWYRQDPGQGLRLIYYSQIVNDFQKGDIAEGYSVSREKKESFPLTVTSAQKNPTAFYLCASSIGGPAAETDTQYFGPGTRLTVL.